This TCR beta chain was recovered during a study of blood T cell repertoires in COVID-19. About the study: The United States, Italy and Spain were the sources of the acute and convalescent COVID-19 samples. PBMCs, B-cell-depleted T cells, or T cells provided the cDNA or gDNA that made up the material.

In the authors' methods: Reference gene primers were amplified, and this amplification served to estimate nucleated cell counts. Measured with immunoSEQ multiplex PCR; TCRdb has only the in-frame clones, and not every one. V and J calls plus clone size are reproduced from that table; the DNA served to infer D and trimming. The data show under 250,000 clones, with 70% to 90% seen just once and around 3% held by the top ten. Sequencing input: peripheral blood. The TCR was taken from a man aged 50 or older who had recovered from COVID-19.

The CDR3 here is CASSPLSGLDYEQYF. CDR3 coding DNA: TGTGCCAGCAGTCCCCTCTCCGGACTTGATTACGAGCAGTACTTC. The chain employs TRBV27 and TRBJ2-7; D may be TRBD2 (5 bases). Germline V gene lookup returns CDR1 MNHEY and CDR2 SMNVEV (reference sequence). Deletions cut 5 bases from V and 4 bases from J, with 18 bases between. The CDR3 is 15 amino acids.